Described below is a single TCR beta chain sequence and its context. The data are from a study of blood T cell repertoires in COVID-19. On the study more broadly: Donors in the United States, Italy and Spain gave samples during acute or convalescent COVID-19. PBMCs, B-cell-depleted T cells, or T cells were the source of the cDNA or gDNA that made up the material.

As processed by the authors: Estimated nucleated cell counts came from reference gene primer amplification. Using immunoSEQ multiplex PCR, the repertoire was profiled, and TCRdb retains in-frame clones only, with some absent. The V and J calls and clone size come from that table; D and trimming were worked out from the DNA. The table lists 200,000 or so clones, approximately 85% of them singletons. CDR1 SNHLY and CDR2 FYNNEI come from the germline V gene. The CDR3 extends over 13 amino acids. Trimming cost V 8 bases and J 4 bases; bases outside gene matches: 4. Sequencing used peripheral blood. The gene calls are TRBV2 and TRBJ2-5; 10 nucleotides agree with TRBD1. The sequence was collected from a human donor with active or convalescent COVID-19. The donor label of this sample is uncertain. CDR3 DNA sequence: TGTGCCAGCGGGAGGGACAGGGGAGAGACCCAGTACTTC. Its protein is CASGRDRGETQYF.